This TCR beta chain was captured by sequencing in a study of OX40 agonist ivuxolimab in advanced cancers. Trimming cost V 5 bases and J 8 bases, with 15 bases left between them. In germline, CDR1 is LNHDA, CDR2 SQIVND (reference sequence). The CDR3 sequence is 13 residues long. Sequenced by immunoSEQ multiplex PCR; TCRdb stores in-frame clones only, minus some. The sample has around 77,000 clones, 80% to 95% seen once. The sequences come from CD4+ or CD8+ T cells sorted from blood, collected in a trial of the OX40 agonist ivuxolimab. The chain couples TRBV19 to TRBJ1-1; possibly TRBD1 for D (6 bases). This TCR derives from an adult with an advanced solid tumor such as melanoma, head and neck, liver or kidney cancer. Here the CDR3 reads CASSFRQVNEAFF. The CDR3 bases are TGTGCCAGTAGTTTCAGACAGGTCAACGAAGCTTTCTTT. Looking up the rest from reference TRBV19 and TRBJ1-1 gives the full variable domain: DGGITQSPKYLFRKEGQNVTLSCEQNLNHDAMYWYRQDPGQGLRLIYYSQIVNDFQKGDIAEGYSVSREKKESFPLTVTSAQKNPTAFYLCASSFRQVNEAFFGQGTRLTVV.